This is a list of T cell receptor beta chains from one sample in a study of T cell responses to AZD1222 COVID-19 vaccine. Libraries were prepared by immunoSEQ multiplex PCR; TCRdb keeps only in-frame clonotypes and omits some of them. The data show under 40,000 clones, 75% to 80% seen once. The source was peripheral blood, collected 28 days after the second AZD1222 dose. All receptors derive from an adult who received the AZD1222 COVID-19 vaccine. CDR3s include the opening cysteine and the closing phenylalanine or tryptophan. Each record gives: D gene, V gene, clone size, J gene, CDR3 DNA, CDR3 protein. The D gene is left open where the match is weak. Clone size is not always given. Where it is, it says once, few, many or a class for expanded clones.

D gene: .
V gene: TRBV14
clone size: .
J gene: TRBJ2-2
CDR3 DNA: TGTGCCAGCAGCCAATCCGACGGGGCCCTCGTCGCCGGGGAGCTGTTTTTT
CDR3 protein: CASSQSDGALVAGELFF

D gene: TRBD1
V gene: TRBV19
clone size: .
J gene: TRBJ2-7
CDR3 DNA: TGTGCCAGTAGTACATTATACGGGACAGCGAAAACCTACGAGCAGTACTTC
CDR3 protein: CASSTLYGTAKTYEQYF

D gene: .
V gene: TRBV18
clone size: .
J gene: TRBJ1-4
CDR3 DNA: TGTGCCAGCTCACCGGACGGCTCGGCAACTAATGAAAAACTGTTTTTT
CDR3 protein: CASSPDGSATNEKLFF

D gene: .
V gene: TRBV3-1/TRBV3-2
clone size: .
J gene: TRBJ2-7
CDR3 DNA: TGTGCCAGCAGCCAAGATCGAGGGCACCGGGGCCACGAGCAGTACTTC
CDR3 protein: CASSQDRGHRGHEQYF

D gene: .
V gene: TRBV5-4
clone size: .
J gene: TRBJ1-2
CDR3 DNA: TGTGCCAGCAGCTTCCAGGGTTCTAACTATGGCTACACCTTC
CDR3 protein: CASSFQGSNYGYTF

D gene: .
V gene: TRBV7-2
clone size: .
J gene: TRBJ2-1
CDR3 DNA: TGTGCCAGCAGCAGCCCCGGGAGCTCCTACAATGAGCAGTTCTTC
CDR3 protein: CASSSPGSSYNEQFF

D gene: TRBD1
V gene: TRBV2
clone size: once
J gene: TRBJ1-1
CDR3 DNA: TGTGCCAGCAGTGACGAAGGGGGCTGGGGCACTGAAGCTTTCTTT
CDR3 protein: CASSDEGGWGTEAFF

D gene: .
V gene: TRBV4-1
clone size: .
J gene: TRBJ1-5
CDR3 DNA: TGCGCCAGCAGCCAAGATCTAGGAAGGGGCTCGAATCAGCCCCAGCATTTT
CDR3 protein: CASSQDLGRGSNQPQHF

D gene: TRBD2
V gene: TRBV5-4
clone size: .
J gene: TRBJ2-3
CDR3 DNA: TGTGCCAGCAGCCCGGAGGGACTAGCGGGGCGAGATACGCAGTATTTT
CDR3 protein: CASSPEGLAGRDTQYF

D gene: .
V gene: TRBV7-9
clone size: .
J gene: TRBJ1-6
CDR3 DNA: TGTGCCAGCAGCTTTGAGGGGAATTCACCCCTCCACTTT
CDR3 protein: CASSFEGNSPLHF

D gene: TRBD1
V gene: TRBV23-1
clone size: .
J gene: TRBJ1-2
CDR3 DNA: TGCGCCACCAGGACAGGCTATGGCTACACCTTC
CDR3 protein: CATRTGYGYTF

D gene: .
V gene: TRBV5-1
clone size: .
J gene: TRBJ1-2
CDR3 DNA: TGCGCCAGCAGCTTCTCCACCTCCGGACGGGGTGGCTACACCTTC
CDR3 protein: CASSFSTSGRGGYTF

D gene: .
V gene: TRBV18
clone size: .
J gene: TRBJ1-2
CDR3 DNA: TGTGCCAGCTCATCAGACAGTGGCTACACCTTC
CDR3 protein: CASSSDSGYTF

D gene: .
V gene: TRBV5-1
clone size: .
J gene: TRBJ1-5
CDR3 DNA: TGCGCCAGCAGCTCAGAACCCCAGGGGTTAAATCAGCCCCAGCATTTT
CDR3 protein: CASSSEPQGLNQPQHF

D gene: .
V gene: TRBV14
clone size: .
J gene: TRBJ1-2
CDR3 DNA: TGTGCCAGCAGCCAAGTGGACGGGATTTATGGCTACACCTTC
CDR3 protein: CASSQVDGIYGYTF

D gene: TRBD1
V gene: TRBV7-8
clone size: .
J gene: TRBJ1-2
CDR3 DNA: TGTGCCAGCAGCTTTTCGGACAACCCGACAGGGTACTATGGCTACACCTTC
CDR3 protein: CASSFSDNPTGYYGYTF

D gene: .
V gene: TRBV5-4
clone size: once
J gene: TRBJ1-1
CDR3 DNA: TGTGCCAGCAAAGGAGGGGAACGGCACACTGAAGCTTTCTTT
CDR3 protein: CASKGGERHTEAFF

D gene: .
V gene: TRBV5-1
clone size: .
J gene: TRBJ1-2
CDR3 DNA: TGCGCCAGCAGCTTGGATTCAGGGTACTATGGCTACACCTTC
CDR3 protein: CASSLDSGYYGYTF

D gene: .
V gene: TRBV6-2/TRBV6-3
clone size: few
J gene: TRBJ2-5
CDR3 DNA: TGTGCCAGCAGCCGGCAAGGAGAGACCCAGTACTTC
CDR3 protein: CASSRQGETQYF

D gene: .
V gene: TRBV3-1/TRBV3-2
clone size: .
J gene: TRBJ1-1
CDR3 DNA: TGTGCCACTTCCGGGGAGTACACTGAAGCTTTCTTT
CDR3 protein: CATSGEYTEAFF

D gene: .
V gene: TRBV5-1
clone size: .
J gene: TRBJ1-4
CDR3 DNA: TGCGCCAGCAGCACAGGACAGCTAAATGAAAAACTGTTTTTT
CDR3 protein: CASSTGQLNEKLFF

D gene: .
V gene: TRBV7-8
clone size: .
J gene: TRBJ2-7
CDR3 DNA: TGTGCCAGCAGCTTAGCTTCCCGGGACTCCTACGAGCAGTACTTC
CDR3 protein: CASSLASRDSYEQYF

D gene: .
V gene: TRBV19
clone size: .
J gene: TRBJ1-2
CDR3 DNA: TGTGCCAGTAGTACCCAGGGGCTTGGTGGCTACACCTTC
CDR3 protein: CASSTQGLGGYTF

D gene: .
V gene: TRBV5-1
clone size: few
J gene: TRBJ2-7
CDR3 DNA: TGCGCCAGCAGCTTGGATGGCTACGAGCAGTACTTC
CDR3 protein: CASSLDGYEQYF

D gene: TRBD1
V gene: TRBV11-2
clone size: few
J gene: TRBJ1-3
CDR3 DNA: TGTGCCAGCAGCGTGTTACAGGGGACCGGAAACACCATATATTTT
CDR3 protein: CASSVLQGTGNTIYF

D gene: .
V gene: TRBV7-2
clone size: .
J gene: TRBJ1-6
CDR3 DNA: TGTGCCAGCAGCTTGAGATGGACCAATTCACCCCTCCACTTT
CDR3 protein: CASSLRWTNSPLHF

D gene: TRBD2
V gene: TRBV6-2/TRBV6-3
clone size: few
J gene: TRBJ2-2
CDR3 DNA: TGTGCCAGCAGTATGACTAGCGGAGTAAGCGGGGAGCTGTTTTTT
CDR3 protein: CASSMTSGVSGELFF

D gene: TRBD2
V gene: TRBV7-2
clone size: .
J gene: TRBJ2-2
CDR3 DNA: TGTGCCAGCACCCAATTCTCGATCCGGGCGGGAGTTGGCACCGGGGAGCTGTTTTTT
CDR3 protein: CASTQFSIRAGVGTGELFF

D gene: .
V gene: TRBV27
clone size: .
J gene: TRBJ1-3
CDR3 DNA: TGTGCCAGCAGTTTCCGCTACCCGGACAGCTCTGGAAACACCATATATTTT
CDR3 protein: CASSFRYPDSSGNTIYF

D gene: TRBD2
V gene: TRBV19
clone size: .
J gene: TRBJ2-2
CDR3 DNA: TGTGCCAGTAGTATAGAACTAGCGGGAGGGCGAAGCGGGGAGCTGTTTTTT
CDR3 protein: CASSIELAGGRSGELFF

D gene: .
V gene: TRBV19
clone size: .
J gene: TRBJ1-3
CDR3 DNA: TGTGCCAGTAGTATTCAAGGTCGACACACCTCTGGAAACACCATATATTTT
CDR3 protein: CASSIQGRHTSGNTIYF

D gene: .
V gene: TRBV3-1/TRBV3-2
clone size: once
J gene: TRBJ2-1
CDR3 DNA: TGTGCCAGCAGCCAAGATCCCGGAGACTCCTACAATGAGCAGTTCTTC
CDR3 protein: CASSQDPGDSYNEQFF

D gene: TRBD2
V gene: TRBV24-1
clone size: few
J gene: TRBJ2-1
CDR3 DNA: TGTGCCACCAGTCCTTATGGGACTAACTCCTACAATGAGCAGTTCTTC
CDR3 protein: CATSPYGTNSYNEQFF

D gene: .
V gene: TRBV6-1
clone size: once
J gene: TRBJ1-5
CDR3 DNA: TGTGCCAGCAGTGAAGCTCAAGGGATTTATCAGCCCCAGCATTTT
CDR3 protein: CASSEAQGIYQPQHF

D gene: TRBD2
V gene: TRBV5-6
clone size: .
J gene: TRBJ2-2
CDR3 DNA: TGTGCCAGCAGCTTGTTTAGCGGGGTCTATTTTCCCGGGGAGCTGTTTTTT
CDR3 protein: CASSLFSGVYFPGELFF

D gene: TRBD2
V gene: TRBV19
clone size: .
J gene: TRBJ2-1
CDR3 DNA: TGTGCCAGTGTCAAGACTAGCGGGGTCTACAATGAGCAGTTCTTC
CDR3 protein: CASVKTSGVYNEQFF

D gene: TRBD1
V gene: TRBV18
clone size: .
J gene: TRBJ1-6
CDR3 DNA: TGTGCCAGCTCACCCCTTCCCACCGGACAGGGGAGGGTGAATTCACCCCTCCACTTT
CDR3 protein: CASSPLPTGQGRVNSPLHF

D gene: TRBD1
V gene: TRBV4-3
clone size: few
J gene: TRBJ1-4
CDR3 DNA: TGCGCCAGCAGCCGAAAAGAGGGGGCCCCTAATGAAAAACTGTTTTTT
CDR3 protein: CASSRKEGAPNEKLFF

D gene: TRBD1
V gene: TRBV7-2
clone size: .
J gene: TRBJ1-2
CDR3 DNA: TGTGCCAGCAGCGGGACAGGGGCCTATGGCTACACCTTC
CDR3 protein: CASSGTGAYGYTF

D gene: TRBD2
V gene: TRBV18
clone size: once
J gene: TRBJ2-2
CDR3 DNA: TGTGCCAGCTTACCTAGCGGTAGAACCGGGGAGCTGTTTTTT
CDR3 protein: CASLPSGRTGELFF

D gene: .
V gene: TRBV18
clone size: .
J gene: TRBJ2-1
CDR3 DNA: TGTGCCAGCTCATCGTCGTATGGCGATGAGCAGTTCTTC
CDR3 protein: CASSSSYGDEQFF

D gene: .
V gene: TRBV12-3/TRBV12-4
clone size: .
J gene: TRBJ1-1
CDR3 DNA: TGTGCCACGCAAGAGGGCCCCGGGACTGAAGCTTTCTTT
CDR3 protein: CATQEGPGTEAFF

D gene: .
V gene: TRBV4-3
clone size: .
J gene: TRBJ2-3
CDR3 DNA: TGCGCCAGCAGCCAAGTCCATCCGCGGCAGTACACAGATACGCAGTATTTT
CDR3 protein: CASSQVHPRQYTDTQYF

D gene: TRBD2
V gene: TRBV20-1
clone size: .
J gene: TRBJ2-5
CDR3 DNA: TGCAGTGCTATCGACCGCGGGAGCCGATACTTC
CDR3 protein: CSAIDRGSRYF

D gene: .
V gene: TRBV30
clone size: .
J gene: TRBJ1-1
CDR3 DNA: TGTGCCTGGTCGTTTTACGCGGGGATGAACACTGAAGCTTTCTTT
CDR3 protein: CAWSFYAGMNTEAFF

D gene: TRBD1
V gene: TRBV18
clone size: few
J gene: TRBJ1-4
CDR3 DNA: TGTGCCAGCTCCCTGACAGGGGGCCTTAGTGAAAAACTGTTTTTT
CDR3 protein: CASSLTGGLSEKLFF

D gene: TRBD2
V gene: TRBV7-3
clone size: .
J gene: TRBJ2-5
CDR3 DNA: TGTGCCAGCAGCGACGGACTAGCGGAAGAGACCCAGTACTTC
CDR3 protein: CASSDGLAEETQYF

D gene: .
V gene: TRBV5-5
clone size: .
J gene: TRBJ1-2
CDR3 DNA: TGTGCCAGCAGCCCATTTTTCAGCTATGGCTACACCTTC
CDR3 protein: CASSPFFSYGYTF

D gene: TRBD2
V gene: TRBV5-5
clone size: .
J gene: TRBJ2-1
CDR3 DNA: TGTGCCAGCAGCTTTCGGGGGGGCTCCTACAATGAGCAGTTCTTC
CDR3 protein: CASSFRGGSYNEQFF

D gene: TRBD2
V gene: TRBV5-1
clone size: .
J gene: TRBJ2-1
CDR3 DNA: TGCGCCAGCAGCTTGGAGGCTAGCGGCTACAATGAGCAGTTCTTC
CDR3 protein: CASSLEASGYNEQFF

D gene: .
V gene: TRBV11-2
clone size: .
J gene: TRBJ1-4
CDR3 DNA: TGTGCCAGCAGCTTCAGGGAGGCTAATGAAAAACTGTTTTTT
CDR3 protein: CASSFREANEKLFF

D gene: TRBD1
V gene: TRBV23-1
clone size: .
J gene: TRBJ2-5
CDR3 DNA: TGCGCCAGCAGTCAATCGGGGGACAGGGAAGAGACCCAGTACTTC
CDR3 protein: CASSQSGDREETQYF